One and the same sample provided the 13 T cell receptor beta chains below, sequenced in a study of T cells after yellow fever vaccination. TCRdb redid the calling of the 5' RACE reads with MiXCR, one entry per CDR3 protein. The sample has about 320,000 distinct CDR3 sequences; approximately 4.3% are singletons. The starting material was PBMCs, obtained 15 days after the yellow fever booster vaccination. These receptors were taken from a man aged 18 to 29 who received the YFV17D yellow fever vaccine.

This clonotype was recorded many times. CDR3 sequence: CASSQGPSGDFDNSPLHF. The CDR3 DNA follows: TGCGCCAGCAGCCAAGGGCCGAGCGGGGATTTCGATAATTCACCCCTCCACTTT. The chain uses TRBV4-3 and TRBJ1-6; D gene ambiguous. Looked up from germline, CDR1 is LGHNA and CDR2 is YSLEER. Deletions cut 1 base from V and 5 bases from J, with 18 bases between. This CDR3 is built from 18 residues.

A few counts support this clonotype. The chain links TRBV5-1 to TRBJ2-3, with TRBD2 matching over 9 bases. V lost 0 bases and J lost 4; bases outside the gene matches: 15. The CDR3 has 19 residues. CDR1 and CDR2 from the germline V gene are SGHRS and YFSETQ. This CDR3 reads CASSLGSSGAGYGADTQYF. CDR3 sequence (DNA): TGCGCCAGCAGCTTGGGGTCTAGCGGGGCCGGTTACGGTGCAGATACGCAGTATTTT.

CDR3 nucleotide sequence: TGTGCCACTCGGGACTCCTCTAGCACAGATACGCAGTATTTT. This translates into CATRDSSSTDTQYF. The chain uses TRBV10-3 and TRBJ2-3, with D perhaps matching TRBD2 (6 bases). Germline CDR1 ENHRY, CDR2 SYGVKD. This CDR3 comprises 14 residues. V was clipped by 10 bases and J by 0 bases, with 14 bases between them.

This clonotype was detected ten times or more. The V gene is TRBV11-2, the J gene TRBJ2-3; TRBD2 is a possible D gene (7 bases). The ends were cut back, 2 bases at V and 3 bases at J, with 15 bases in the middle. The CDR3 is made up of 16 amino acids. Looked up from germline, CDR1 is SGHAT and CDR2 is FQNNGV. CDR3 sequence (DNA): TGTGCCAGCAGCTTAACCGGGGGGCGGGTAACAGATACGCAGTATTTT. Its protein product is CASSLTGGRVTDTQYF.

The table lists this clonotype with many counts. This chain links TRBV7-2 with TRBJ2-5, with 10 bases aligning to TRBD1. Losses at the gene ends were 5 bases for V and 4 bases for J; bases not matched to a gene: 1. The CDR3 contains 13 residues. CDR1 is SGHTA and CDR2 is FQGNSA in the germline V gene. CDR3 nucleotides: TGTGCCAGCAGCCGGGACAGGGGAGAGACCCAGTACTTC. The encoded protein is CASSRDRGETQYF.

This clonotype has a handful of counts. V usage is TRBV20-1 and J usage is TRBJ1-2; a possible D gene is TRBD1 (6 bases). This CDR3 has 13 amino acids. Trimming removed 0 bases at V and 7 bases at J, with 12 bases between. Germline CDR1 DFQATT, CDR2 SNEGSKA (reference sequence). The CDR3 sequence is CSAREGRGRGYTF. The CDR3 nucleotides are TGCAGTGCTAGAGAGGGCAGGGGACGTGGCTACACCTTC.

Only a few counts were recorded for this clonotype. The chain recombines TRBV4-2 with TRBJ2-7, with D possibly matching TRBD1 (6 bases). The CDR3 consists of 14 residues. The germline V and J ends were trimmed by 3 bases and 2 bases, with 11 bases remaining between them. CDR1 is LGHNA and CDR2 is YNFKEQ in the germline V gene. The CDR3 protein is CASSQDPGAYEQYF. The CDR3 DNA reads as TGTGCCAGCAGCCAGGACCCAGGGGCCTACGAGCAGTACTTC.

This clonotype was counted ten times or more. V usage is TRBV12-3 or TRBV12-4 and J usage is TRBJ2-2; no clear D. The length of the CDR3 is 13 residues. Trimming took off 6 bases at V and 5 bases at J, with 10 bases between the two ends. The CDR3 DNA sequence: TGTGCCAGCAGCCTGAGGAGTACCGGGGAGCTGTTTTTT. This translates into CASSLRSTGELFF.

This clonotype was counted only a few times. The chain carries TRBV4-1 and TRBJ1-5; the D gene is possibly TRBD1 (5 bases). V was pared by 1 base and J by 4 bases, with 11 bases between. The germline gives CDR1 MGHRA, CDR2 YSYEKL. This CDR3 contains 15 residues. The DNA for the CDR3 is TGCGCCAGCAGCCAAGTGCAGGGCGGGAATCAGCCCCAGCATTTT. Residues: CASSQVQGGNQPQHF.

This clonotype was counted only a few times. V usage is TRBV5-1 and J usage is TRBJ2-3, with 7 bases fitting TRBD2. The CDR3 has 15 residues. Germline-derived CDR1 and CDR2 are SGHRS and YFSETQ. V lost 0 bases, J lost 4 bases, and 5 bases stayed unmatched. The CDR3 is CASSLAGGSADTQYF. CDR3 nucleotide sequence: TGCGCCAGCAGCTTGGCCGGGGGGTCGGCAGATACGCAGTATTTT. The full variable domain, with the rest looked up from reference TRBV5-1 and TRBJ2-3, is KAGVTQTPRYLIKTRGQQVTLSCSPISGHRSVSWYQQTPGQGLQFLFEYFSETQRNKGNFPGRFSGRQFSNSRSEMNVSTLELGDSALYLCASSLAGGSADTQYFGPGTRLTVL.

This clonotype was counted many times. The V and J genes are TRBV27 and TRBJ2-2; no clear D. The V gene lost 7 bases and the J gene lost 0 bases, with 6 bases spanning the gap. The germline gives CDR1 MNHEY, CDR2 SMNVEV (reference sequence). The CDR3 runs 13 residues. In DNA, the CDR3 is TGTGCCAGCATGGGGTCGAACACCGGGGAGCTGTTTTTT. Protein sequence: CASMGSNTGELFF.

This clonotype was detected only a few times. V usage is TRBV5-1 and J usage is TRBJ2-1; D is unresolved. Germline assignment: CDR1 SGHRS and CDR2 YFSETQ. Trimming stripped 3 bases from V and 9 bases from J, with 7 bases between. The CDR3 has 11 residues. The CDR3 loop reads CASSSVSEQFF. CDR3 sequence (DNA): TGCGCCAGCAGCTCCGTTAGTGAGCAGTTCTTC.

This chain links TRBV5-1 with TRBJ1-6, with D tentatively TRBD1 (5 bases). The CDR3 is 14 residues long. The ends were cut back, 0 bases at V and 7 bases at J, with 8 bases in the middle. Germline V lookup: CDR1 SGHRS, CDR2 YFSETQ. The CDR3 DNA follows: TGCGCCAGCAGCTTGGCAGACAGCAATTCACCCCTCCACTTT. This sequence encodes CASSLADSNSPLHF.